These T cell receptor beta chains were read from a single sample in a study of T-cell memory formation after mild COVID-19. TCRdb reprocessed the 5' RACE reads via MiXCR and lists one record per CDR3 protein. The sample lists hundreds of thousands of distinct CDR3 sequences, 25% to 30% seen once, with 13% in the top ten. Source material: PBMCs or a T cell subset sorted from them (not recorded which). These TCRs come from an adult woman who had mild COVID-19 (a few samples of this study predate the infection). Cell type and time point are not known. Each CDR3 is given with its conserved first and last residue. The D gene is left open where the match is weak. Only some rows state a clone size, as once, few, many or a class for expanded clones.

d_call,v_call,j_call,clone_size,cdr3_length,cdr3_aa,cdr3_nt
NA,TRBV5-1,TRBJ1-1,few,16,CASSLAQGYMNTEAFF,TGCGCCAGCAGCTTGGCACAGGGTTACATGAACACTGAAGCTTTCTTT
NA,TRBV5-1,TRBJ2-2,few,14,CAVSSVPYTGELFF,TGCGCCGTCTCCTCCGTGCCCTACACCGGGGAGCTGTTTTTT
TRBD1,TRBV5-1,TRBJ2-6,NA,16,CASGGTGGSGANVLTF,TGCGCCAGCGGTGGGACAGGGGGTTCTGGGGCCAACGTCCTGACTTTC
NA,TRBV12-3/TRBV12-4,TRBJ2-7,few,12,CASSPELYEQYF,TGTGCCAGCAGTCCCGAGCTTTACGAGCAGTACTTC
NA,TRBV2,TRBJ1-2,NA,13,CASSGYGFYGYTF,TGTGCCAGCAGTGGCTACGGCTTCTATGGCTACACCTTC
NA,TRBV6-5,TRBJ1-1,NA,13,CASSQQGYTEAFF,TGTGCCAGCAGTCAACAGGGTTACACTGAAGCTTTCTTT
TRBD2,TRBV10-3,TRBJ2-7,few,14,CAIRRTSGGNEQYF,TGTGCCATCAGAAGGACTAGCGGGGGGAACGAGCAGTACTTC
TRBD1,TRBV3-1,TRBJ2-3,once,13,CASSSGGSDTQYF,TGTGCCAGCAGCTCAGGGGGTTCAGATACGCAGTATTTT
NA,TRBV6-5,TRBJ2-3,NA,17,CASSYSAVSPRTDTQYF,TGTGCCAGCAGTTACTCCGCCGTTTCCCCCCGCACAGATACGCAGTATTTT
NA,TRBV14,TRBJ1-5,NA,15,CASSPHQVGGQPQHF,TGTGCCAGCAGTCCCCACCAGGTCGGGGGTCAGCCCCAGCATTTT
NA,TRBV24-1,TRBJ2-1,NA,14,CATSDWRSYNEQFF,TGTGCCACCAGTGATTGGAGGTCCTACAATGAGCAGTTCTTC
TRBD1,TRBV18,TRBJ1-2,NA,14,CASSPTGQGVGYTF,TGTGCCAGCTCACCTACGGGACAGGGGGTTGGCTACACCTTC
NA,TRBV12-3/TRBV12-4,TRBJ2-2,few,12,CASRDAGGELFF,TGTGCCAGCAGGGACGCAGGGGGGGAGCTGTTTTTT
TRBD2,TRBV5-1,TRBJ2-1,few,16,CASSLPSGSSYNEQFF,TGCGCCAGCAGCTTGCCCAGCGGGAGCTCCTACAATGAGCAGTTCTTC
NA,TRBV7-8,TRBJ1-2,NA,14,CASSFHRAGGGYTF,TGTGCCAGCAGCTTTCATAGGGCCGGTGGTGGCTACACCTTC
NA,TRBV5-1,TRBJ2-2,few,14,CASSAGQGTGELFF,TGCGCCAGCAGCGCAGGTCAGGGCACCGGGGAGCTGTTTTTT
TRBD2,TRBV19,TRBJ2-5,NA,15,CASSKLREASETQYF,TGTGCCAGTAGTAAGTTGCGGGAGGCTTCCGAGACCCAGTACTTC
NA,TRBV7-3,TRBJ1-1,NA,13,CASSPQAYTEAFF,TGTGCCAGCAGCCCGCAGGCGTACACTGAAGCTTTCTTT
TRBD2,TRBV7-9,TRBJ2-5,NA,16,CASNLQGLAVQETQYF,TGTGCCAGCAACCTACAGGGACTAGCAGTCCAAGAGACCCAGTACTTC
NA,TRBV27,TRBJ2-7,few,15,CASSLAGSSSYEQYF,TGTGCCAGCAGTTTAGCGGGCTCGAGCTCCTACGAGCAGTACTTC
TRBD1,TRBV18,TRBJ1-5,NA,16,CASSPGTGAPLLPQHF,TGTGCCAGCTCACCCGGGACAGGGGCCCCTTTATTGCCCCAGCATTTT
TRBD2,TRBV12-3/TRBV12-4,TRBJ2-7,once,15,CASRVAGAPNYEQYF,TGTGCCAGCAGAGTAGCGGGAGCGCCGAACTACGAGCAGTACTTC
NA,TRBV6-5,TRBJ2-3,few,18,CASSYSAWRTGGTDTQYF,TGTGCCAGCAGTTACTCAGCATGGAGGACGGGTGGCACAGATACGCAGTATTTT
TRBD1,TRBV6-1,TRBJ1-5,few,13,CASSGTDISPQHF,TGTGCCAGCAGCGGGACAGATATCAGCCCCCAGCATTTT
NA,TRBV30,TRBJ1-1,few,12,CAWSSLGTEAFF,TGTGCCTGGAGTTCACTAGGGACTGAAGCTTTCTTT
NA,TRBV6-5,TRBJ1-1,NA,16,CASSYPLGRESTEAFF,TGTGCCAGCAGTTACCCCCTGGGCAGGGAGTCCACTGAAGCTTTCTTT
TRBD2,TRBV25-1,TRBJ2-3,NA,16,CASSVESGGPFDTQYF,TGTGCCAGCAGTGTTGAATCGGGAGGGCCTTTTGATACGCAGTATTTT
NA,TRBV20-1,TRBJ1-5,many,15,CSAREARGSNQPQHF,TGCAGTGCTAGAGAGGCCAGGGGAAGCAATCAGCCCCAGCATTTT
TRBD1,TRBV5-1,TRBJ1-2,NA,13,CASSPGQGAGYTF,TGCGCCAGCAGCCCCGGACAGGGTGCTGGCTACACCTTC
NA,TRBV12-3/TRBV12-4,TRBJ2-3,NA,15,CASSFSLAATDTQYF,TGTGCCAGCAGTTTTAGTCTAGCCGCCACAGATACGCAGTATTTT
NA,TRBV10-2,TRBJ2-1,few,14,CASSESTGRDEQFF,TGCGCCAGCAGTGAGTCGACAGGGAGGGATGAGCAGTTCTTC
NA,TRBV24-1,TRBJ1-5,few,16,CATSDDEAVSNQPQHF,TGTGCCACCAGTGATGACGAAGCGGTAAGCAATCAGCCCCAGCATTTT
TRBD2,TRBV6-6,TRBJ2-7,once,14,CASRRTSGEYEQYF,TGTGCCAGCAGGAGGACTAGCGGGGAGTACGAGCAGTACTTC
NA,TRBV29-1,TRBJ1-2,few,13,CSARALPNYGYTF,TGCAGCGCCCGGGCCCTCCCCAACTATGGCTACACCTTC
TRBD1,TRBV20-1,TRBJ2-1,few,15,CSARWDRGFHNEQFF,TGCAGTGCTCGCTGGGACAGGGGGTTTCACAATGAGCAGTTCTTC
TRBD2,TRBV12-3/TRBV12-4,TRBJ2-1,NA,14,CASTLAGAVNEQFF,TGTGCCAGCACCCTAGCGGGAGCAGTTAATGAGCAGTTCTTC
TRBD1,TRBV7-9,TRBJ2-7,few,13,CASSTDRVREQYF,TGTGCCAGCAGCACAGACAGGGTAAGGGAGCAGTACTTC
NA,TRBV7-9,TRBJ2-5,few,14,CASSSTDYQETQYF,TGTGCCAGCAGCTCGACCGACTACCAAGAGACCCAGTACTTC
TRBD2,TRBV7-2,TRBJ2-1,few,15,CASSGTSGAYNEQFF,TGTGCCAGCAGCGGGACTAGCGGGGCCTACAATGAGCAGTTCTTC
NA,TRBV7-9,TRBJ1-2,NA,16,CASSSPEGRANYGYTF,TGTGCCAGCAGCTCCCCGGAGGGGAGGGCCAACTATGGCTACACCTTC
TRBD2,TRBV10-2,TRBJ2-5,NA,13,CASSRGGVETQYF,TGCGCCAGCAGTCGCGGGGGGGTGGAGACCCAGTACTTC
NA,TRBV12-3/TRBV12-4,TRBJ2-4,NA,13,CASSNRVTNIQYF,TGTGCCAGCAGTAACAGGGTAACGAACATTCAGTACTTC
TRBD1,TRBV7-3,TRBJ1-5,NA,13,CASSSTGRQPQHF,TGTGCCAGCAGCTCGACAGGGCGGCAGCCCCAGCATTTT
TRBD2,TRBV7-2,TRBJ2-1,NA,13,CASSLAGYNEKFF,TGTGCCAGCAGCCTAGCGGGGTACAATGAGAAGTTCTTC
TRBD1,TRBV29-1,TRBJ2-7,NA,15,CSVEEKGTGIYEQYF,TGCAGCGTTGAAGAGAAAGGGACAGGGATCTACGAGCAGTACTTC
TRBD1,TRBV20-1,TRBJ2-3,NA,16,CSAPNLGQGFTDTQYF,TGCAGTGCTCCGAACCTAGGACAGGGATTCACAGATACGCAGTATTTT
TRBD1,TRBV5-6,TRBJ1-2,NA,16,CASSLWTGGGKYGYTF,TGTGCCAGCAGCTTATGGACAGGGGGCGGAAAGTATGGCTACACCTTC
TRBD2,TRBV6-5,TRBJ2-1,NA,15,CASSTGLAVSNEQFF,TGTGCCAGCAGTACCGGACTAGCGGTGAGCAATGAGCAGTTCTTC
NA,TRBV24-1,TRBJ1-5,few,13,CATSEGIGQPQHF,TGTGCCACCAGTGAAGGAATCGGTCAGCCCCAGCATTTT
NA,TRBV20-1,TRBJ1-1,NA,11,CSAREGAEAFF,TGCAGTGCTAGAGAGGGAGCTGAAGCTTTCTTT
TRBD2,TRBV15,TRBJ2-1,few,16,CATSREMSGGFNEQFF,TGTGCCACCAGCAGAGAAATGAGCGGGGGGTTCAATGAGCAGTTCTTC
NA,TRBV3-1,TRBJ1-1,few,14,CASSQDWRGPEAFF,TGTGCCAGCAGCCAAGATTGGAGGGGTCCAGAAGCTTTCTTT
TRBD1,TRBV5-1,TRBJ1-1,NA,14,CASSWDRPNTEAFF,TGCGCCAGCAGCTGGGACAGGCCTAACACTGAAGCTTTCTTT
NA,TRBV24-1,TRBJ2-1,NA,16,CATSDPEGVVDNEQFF,TGTGCCACCAGTGACCCAGAGGGGGTGGTGGACAATGAGCAGTTCTTC
TRBD2,TRBV19,TRBJ2-1,NA,15,CASSISGRAGNEQFF,TGTGCCAGTAGTATAAGCGGGAGGGCAGGCAATGAGCAGTTCTTC